This T cell receptor beta chain was sequenced during a study of T cells expressing NK-cell markers. At the level of the study: The TCR beta repertoires were obtained from sorted CD3+CD56+NKG2C+, CD3+CD56+NKG2C- and CD3+CD56-NKG2C+ T cells. Most of the eight sequenced donors were HCMV-seropositive; one was seronegative.

Study-wide points: HCMV specificity of the expanded NKG2C+ T cell clones was not established. The contribution of dominant NKG2C+ clonotypes to CD8+ T cells in about 6 donors was about 1.0-7.0%.

In germline, CDR1 is DFQATT, CDR2 SNEGSKA (reference sequence). CDR3 length equals 14 residues. Reanalyzing the 5' RACE reads, TCRdb keeps one entry per CDR3 protein, without DNA. Reported are 200,000 to 300,000 distinct CDR3 sequences; the ten largest clones contain around 0.42%. As for this clonotype: Its antigen is not known.

V and J are TRBV20-1 and TRBJ2-3; without DNA, the TCRdb call of TRBD1 cannot be checked. This receptor was obtained from a man aged 18 to 29 in good health. Sample: blood T cells: a sorted CD56 or NKG2C T cell subset, CD4+ or CD8+ T cells, or bulk PBMC T cells (not recorded which). This CDR3 is CSAFRTGKTDTQYF.